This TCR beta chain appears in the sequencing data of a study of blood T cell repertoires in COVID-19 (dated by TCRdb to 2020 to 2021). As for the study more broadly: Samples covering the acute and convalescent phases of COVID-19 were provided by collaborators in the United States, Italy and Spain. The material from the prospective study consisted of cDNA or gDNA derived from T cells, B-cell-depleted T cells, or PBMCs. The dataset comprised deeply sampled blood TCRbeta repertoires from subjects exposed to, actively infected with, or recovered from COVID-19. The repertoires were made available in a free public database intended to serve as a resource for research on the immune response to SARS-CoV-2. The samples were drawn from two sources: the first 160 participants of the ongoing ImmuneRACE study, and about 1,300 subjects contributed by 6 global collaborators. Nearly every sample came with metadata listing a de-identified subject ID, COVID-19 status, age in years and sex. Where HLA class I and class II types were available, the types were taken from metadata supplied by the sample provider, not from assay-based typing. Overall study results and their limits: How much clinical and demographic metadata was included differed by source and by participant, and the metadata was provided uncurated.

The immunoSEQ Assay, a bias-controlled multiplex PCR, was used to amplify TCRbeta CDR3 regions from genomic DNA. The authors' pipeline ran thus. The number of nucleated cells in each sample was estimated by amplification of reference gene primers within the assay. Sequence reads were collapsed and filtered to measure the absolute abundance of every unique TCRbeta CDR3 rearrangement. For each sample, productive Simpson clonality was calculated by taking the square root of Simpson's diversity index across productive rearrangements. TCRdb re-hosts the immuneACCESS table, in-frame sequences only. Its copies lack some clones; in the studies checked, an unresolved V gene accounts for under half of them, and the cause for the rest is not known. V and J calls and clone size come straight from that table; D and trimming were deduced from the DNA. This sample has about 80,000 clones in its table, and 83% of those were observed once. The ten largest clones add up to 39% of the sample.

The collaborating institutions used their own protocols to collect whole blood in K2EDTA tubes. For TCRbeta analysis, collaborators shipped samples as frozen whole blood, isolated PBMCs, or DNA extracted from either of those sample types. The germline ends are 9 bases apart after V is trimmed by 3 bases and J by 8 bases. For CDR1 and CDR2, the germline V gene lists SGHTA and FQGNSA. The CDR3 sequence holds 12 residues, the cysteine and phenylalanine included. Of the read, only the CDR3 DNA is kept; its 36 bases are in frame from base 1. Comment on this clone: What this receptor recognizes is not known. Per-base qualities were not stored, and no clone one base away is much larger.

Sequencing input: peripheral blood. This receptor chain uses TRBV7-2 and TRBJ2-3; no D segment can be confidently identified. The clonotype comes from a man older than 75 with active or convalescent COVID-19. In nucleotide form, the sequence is TGTGCCAGCAGCTTTGGTGGAGCTACGCAGTATTTT. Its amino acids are CASSFGGATQYF.